The 29 T cell receptor beta chains reported below all come from one sample, sequenced in a study of cytomegalovirus exposure and HLA in healthy donors. In the PCR, 60 Vbeta and 13 Jbeta primers were used. This table comes from immunoSEQ multiplex PCR, and its TCRdb copy is limited to in-frame clones, with some not included. The table shows more than 85,000 clones, with around 68% occurring only once. Sequencing used PBMCs. These receptors were collected from a female donor in good health and CMV-seronegative.

The chain links TRBV14 to TRBJ1-1; maybe TRBD1 (5 bases). There are 16 residues in the CDR3. Germline CDR1 SGHDN, CDR2 FVKESK. The V end lost 1 base, the J end lost 0 bases, and 12 bases lay between the germline ends. This CDR3 is CASSQGQSLMNTEAFF. CDR3 coding DNA: TGTGCCAGCAGCCAAGGACAGTCACTCATGAACACTGAAGCTTTCTTT.

Judged by abundance, this clone is medium-sized. The rearrangement uses TRBV6-1 and TRBJ2-3; 7 bases fit TRBD2. The V gene end was trimmed by 2 bases and the J gene end by 4 bases; junction bases not matched to a gene: 9. Germline V gives CDR1 MNHNS, CDR2 SASEGT. The CDR3 is made up of 16 amino acids. CDR3: CASSEPPGGGADTQYF. The CDR3 coding sequence is TGTGCCAGCAGTGAACCCCCCGGGGGAGGGGCAGATACGCAGTATTTT.

The V and J genes are TRBV7-2 and TRBJ2-7, with D tentatively TRBD2 (6 bases). This CDR3 region has 15 residues. The germline V and J ends were trimmed by 0 bases and 0 bases, with 9 bases remaining between them. Per germline, CDR1 SGHTA and CDR2 FQGNSA. This chain's CDR3 is CASSLAAGHSYEQYF. In DNA form, the CDR3 reads TGTGCCAGCAGCTTAGCTGCGGGGCACTCCTACGAGCAGTACTTC.

There are a few counts of this clone. The CDR3 DNA follows: TGTGCCAGCAGCTTAGAGGGAGCTCTAGGGACCCAGTACTTC. As protein: CASSLEGALGTQYF. The chain carries TRBV11-2 and TRBJ2-5; D might be TRBD2 (5 bases). Trimming pared 0 bases from V and 7 bases from J, leaving 12 bases between. This CDR3 is built from 14 residues. Germline CDR1 is SGHAT and CDR2 is FQNNGV.

The chain joins TRBV5-1 to TRBJ1-2; D unclear. Germline V CDR1 and CDR2: SGHRS, YFSETQ. The CDR3 sequence is 15 residues long. V gave up 4 bases and J gave up 0 bases, with 13 bases separating them. The CDR3 sequence is CASSTSQGANYGYTF. The CDR3 DNA is TGCGCCAGCAGCACATCTCAAGGAGCTAACTATGGCTACACCTTC. Variable domain in full (rest from reference TRBV5-1 and TRBJ1-2): KAGVTQTPRYLIKTRGQQVTLSCSPISGHRSVSWYQQTPGQGLQFLFEYFSETQRNKGNFPGRFSGRQFSNSRSEMNVSTLELGDSALYLCASSTSQGANYGYTFGSGTRLTVV.

This clone has only one observation. V and J are TRBV7-9 and TRBJ2-2; a possible D gene is TRBD2 (5 bases). This CDR3 is 14 amino acids long. V was trimmed by 4 bases and J by 8 bases, leaving 14 bases between them. Germline lookup yields CDR1 SEHNR and CDR2 FQNEAQ (reference sequence). CDR3 sequence (DNA): TGTGCCAGCAGCTACCGGGGTCGCAGGGGGGAGCTGTTTTTT. It specifies CASSYRGRRGELFF.

V gene TRBV10-3 combines with J gene TRBJ2-6; 7 positions agree with TRBD1. Looked up from germline, CDR1 is ENHRY and CDR2 is SYGVKD. V gave up 10 bases and J gave up 1 base; unmatched junction bases: 10. The CDR3 totals 16 residues. CDR3 residues: CATHSGTASGANVLTF. CDR3 DNA sequence: TGTGCCACACATTCCGGGACAGCTTCTGGGGCCAACGTCCTGACTTTC.

For this clone: One end of the junction does not line up with germline, which may come from a read error. The J gene is TRBJ2-7, the V gene TRBV7-7; 9 positions agree with TRBD1. This CDR3 is built from 16 residues. Germline lookup yields CDR1 SSHAT and CDR2 FNYEAQ (reference sequence). The chain's CDR3 is CASSFYRDRENYEQYF. The CDR3 DNA follows: TGTGCTAGCAGCTTTTACCGGGACAGGGAGAACTACGAGCAGTACTTC.

A note on this clone: No conserved phenylalanine or tryptophan ends this CDR3, so it is likely a read error. Because the CDR3's place on the DNA is in doubt, the DNA is left out and the CDR3 is given as listed by TCRdb. The chain has TRBV7-9 and TRBJ1-2. The germline CDR1 and CDR2 sequences are SEHNR and FQNEAQ (reference sequence). The CDR3 extends over 9 residues, inclusive of both ends. The CDR3 sequence is CASSLDRLT.

This clone was observed a handful of times. The chain uses TRBV4-3 and TRBJ2-3, with TRBD2 identical over 8 bases. Per the germline V gene, CDR1 is LGHNA and CDR2 is YSLEER. Trimming removed 0 bases from V and 2 bases from J; junction bases left unmatched: 7. CDR3 length: 17 amino acids. The CDR3 sequence is CASSQDLQRGNTDTQYF. The DNA of the CDR3 is TGCGCCAGCAGCCAAGATCTCCAGCGGGGGAACACAGATACGCAGTATTTT.

On this clone: A read error may account for a junction end that differs from germline. The chain combines TRBV5-5 with TRBJ1-2, with no clear D. Per the germline V gene, CDR1 is SGHKS and CDR2 is YYEKEE (reference sequence). CDR3 size: 17 residues. CDR3 sequence (DNA): TGTGTCAGCAGCCGGGAGGGTTCTGGGTCCGGGTACTATGGCTACACCTTC. It yields the protein CVSSREGSGSGYYGYTF.

The V and J genes are TRBV6-5 and TRBJ2-3, with TRBD2 matching 11 bases. J gave up 3 bases and V 0 bases, and 2 bases lay outside the gene matches. The CDR3 loop spans 16 amino acids. CDR1 is MNHEY and CDR2 is SVGAGI in the germline V gene. CDR3 region: CASSYSASGRTDTQYF. As DNA, the CDR3 is TGTGCCAGCAGTTACTCGGCTAGCGGGAGGACAGATACGCAGTATTTT.

The chain is built from TRBV27 and TRBJ1-5, with D uncertain. CDR3 size: 15 residues. CDR1 MNHEY and CDR2 SMNVEV come from the germline V gene (reference sequence). The V gene lost 7 bases and the J gene lost 3 bases, with 16 bases spanning the gap. This chain's CDR3 is CASTQTGEPNQPQHF. The CDR3 DNA reads TGTGCCAGCACACAGACCGGGGAGCCCAATCAGCCCCAGCATTTT.

This chain connects TRBV2 to TRBJ2-7; tentatively, D is TRBD2 (5 bases). This CDR3 has 14 residues. V was trimmed by 5 bases and J by 2 bases, leaving 13 bases between them. CDR1 and CDR2 from the germline V gene are SNHLY and FYNNEI. For the CDR3, the DNA is TGTGCCAGCAGTCTAGGGAGCATGGCCTACGAGCAGTACTTC. This codes for CASSLGSMAYEQYF.

V and J are TRBV27 and TRBJ2-5, with TRBD2 matching over 9 bases. The germline CDR1 and CDR2 sequences are MNHEY and SMNVEV (reference sequence). The length of the CDR3 is 13 residues. Trimming cost V 3 bases and J 4 bases; bases outside gene matches: 0. CDR3 DNA: TGTGCCAGCAGTTTTAGCGGGAGAGAGACCCAGTACTTC. Translated: CASSFSGRETQYF.

This chain uses TRBV29-1 with TRBJ2-3; D call uncertain. V was cut by 4 bases and J by 2 bases, with 7 bases left in between. The CDR3 spans 12 residues. In germline, CDR1 is SQVTM, CDR2 ANQGSEA. CDR3: CSVASSTDTQYF. The CDR3, as DNA: TGCAGCGTTGCCTCGTCCACAGATACGCAGTATTTT.

This clone was picked up one time. The chain uses TRBV7-8 and TRBJ2-7, with D possibly being TRBD1 (5 bases). The V end lost 3 bases, the J end lost 0 bases, and 6 bases lay between the germline ends. This CDR3 contains 13 residues. Per germline, CDR1 SGHVS and CDR2 FQNEAQ. The CDR3 sequence: CASSFQGSYEQYF. The DNA of the CDR3 is TGTGCCAGCAGCTTCCAGGGCTCCTACGAGCAGTACTTC.

The gene calls are TRBV7-9 and TRBJ1-2; possible D gene TRBD1, 6 bases. Trimming stripped 6 bases from V and 2 bases from J, with 13 bases between. Germline V gene data show CDR1 as SEHNR and CDR2 as FQNEAQ (reference sequence). This CDR3 is built from 14 residues. The CDR3 sequence is CASSSPQGNYGYTF. CDR3 nucleotide sequence: TGTGCCAGCAGTTCTCCTCAGGGGAACTATGGCTACACCTTC.

This clone was observed once. The chain combines TRBV29-1 with TRBJ2-3; no definite D call. V was pared by 2 bases and J by 2 bases, with 5 bases between. This CDR3 region has 12 residues. CDR1 and CDR2 from the germline V gene are SQVTM and ANQGSEA. The CDR3 DNA is TGCAGCGTTGAATCCCACACAGATACGCAGTATTTT. Protein sequence: CSVESHTDTQYF.

Points on this clone: Sequence at one end of the junction differs from germline and may be a read error. The J gene is TRBJ1-3, the V gene TRBV30, with a weak D call TRBD1 (6 bases). Germline V gene data show CDR1 as GTSNPN and CDR2 as SVGIG (reference sequence). This CDR3 comprises 14 residues. The CDR3 DNA reads TGTGCCTGGAGTTTGGACAGCTCTGGAAACGCCATATATTTT. It codes for CAWSLDSSGNAIYF.

This clone was recorded once. This chain connects TRBV10-1 to TRBJ1-1; 7 bases align to TRBD1. CDR1 and CDR2 (germline): WNHNN, SYGVQD (reference sequence). Unmatched junction bases numbered 7, after V lost 4 bases and J lost 5 bases. CDR3 length: 14 residues. The CDR3 loop is CASSGDPRGTEAFF. DNA for the CDR3: TGCGCCAGCAGTGGAGATCCCAGGGGGACTGAAGCTTTCTTT.

This clone was seen more than once but under ten times. This sequence joins TRBV6-6 and TRBJ1-1, with 10 bases aligning to TRBD1. This CDR3 is built from 13 residues. Germline V lookup: CDR1 MNHNY, CDR2 SVGAGI (reference sequence). J lost 5 bases, V lost 10 bases, and 7 bases had no gene match. In DNA, the CDR3 is TGTGCCAACTCCGACAGGGGGCAAACTGAAGCTTTCTTT. Amino acid sequence: CANSDRGQTEAFF.

The chain is built from TRBV6-5 and TRBJ2-1, with 11 positions matching TRBD2. This CDR3 region has 15 residues. Germline V gene sequence: CDR1 MNHEY, CDR2 SVGAGI. Trimming removed 7 bases from V and 5 bases from J; junction bases left unmatched: 7. CDR3 sequence: CASMVAGGWNNEQFF. In DNA, the CDR3 is TGTGCCAGCATGGTAGCGGGGGGGTGGAACAATGAGCAGTTCTTC.

This clone appeared a few times. This sequence joins TRBV4-1 and TRBJ2-1; tentative D call: TRBD1 (6 bases). V was shortened by 1 base and J by 13 bases, with 17 bases between the two germline ends. Germline V gene sequence: CDR1 MGHRA, CDR2 YSYEKL. This CDR3 is 14 amino acids long. CDR3 DNA sequence: TGCGCCAGCAGCCAAGGGTACAGGGATCTCGATCAGTTCTTC. It codes for CASSQGYRDLDQFF.

The chain is built from TRBV27 and TRBJ2-3; weak D call: TRBD1 (6 bases). Looked up from germline, CDR1 is MNHEY and CDR2 is SMNVEV (reference sequence). V was clipped by 3 bases and J by 2 bases, with 9 bases between them. The CDR3 extends over 14 amino acids. The CDR3 bases are TGTGCCAGCAGTTTTTTGGGGGCCACAGATACGCAGTATTTT. It is translated as CASSFLGATDTQYF.

The rearrangement links TRBV9 to TRBJ2-1; 7 positions agree with TRBD2. Germline V lookup: CDR1 SGDLS, CDR2 YYNGEE. With V trimmed by 3 bases and J by 5 bases, 14 bases remained unmatched. The CDR3 runs 17 residues. The CDR3 DNA follows: TGTGCCAGCAGCGCGCCTCTGGGGGGGGGAGACAACAATGAGCAGTTCTTC. This sequence encodes CASSAPLGGGDNNEQFF.

The chain couples TRBV7-9 to TRBJ1-2, with TRBD1 matching over 7 bases. The CDR3 spans 15 residues. J lost 4 bases, V lost 0 bases, and 5 bases had no gene match. Germline V CDR1 and CDR2: SEHNR, FQNEAQ (reference sequence). The CDR3 sequence is CASSLALTGPYGYTF. The CDR3 DNA sequence: TGTGCCAGCAGCTTAGCTTTGACAGGGCCCTATGGCTACACCTTC.

CDR3 sequence reads: CASSEESGGYYGYTF. CDR3 bases: TGTGCCAGCAGTGAAGAGTCGGGGGGATATTATGGCTACACCTTC. The V call is TRBV2, the J call TRBJ1-2, with a possible D match to TRBD1 (5 bases). V was cut by 1 base and J by 5 bases, with 14 bases left in between. This CDR3 region has 15 residues. CDR1 SNHLY and CDR2 FYNNEI come from the germline V gene.

The V and J genes are TRBV30 and TRBJ2-3; 8 bases align to TRBD2. V shed 2 bases, J shed 5 bases, and the junction held 9 bases outside the gene matches. The CDR3 loop spans 15 amino acids. Germline loops: CDR1 GTSNPN, CDR2 SVGIG (reference sequence). CDR3 residues: CAWSIREGRLDTQYF. The CDR3 DNA sequence: TGTGCCTGGAGTATCCGGGAGGGCCGTTTAGATACGCAGTATTTT. Complete variable domain (other parts from reference TRBV30 and TRBJ2-3): SQTIHQWPATLVQPVGSPLSLECTVEGTSNPNLYWYRQAAGRGLQLLFYSVGIGQISSEVPQNLSASRPQDRQFILSSKKLLLSDSGFYLCAWSIREGRLDTQYFGPGTRLTVL.